This TCR beta chain derives from a study of blood T cell repertoires in COVID-19. As for the study in general: Acute-phase and convalescent COVID-19 samples originated in the United States, Italy and Spain. The analysed material was cDNA or gDNA that came from T cells, B-cell-depleted T cells, or PBMCs.

Germline V gene lookup returns CDR1 MNHEY and CDR2 SMNVEV (reference sequence). J was trimmed by 4 bases and V by 3 bases; bases with no gene match: 13. The CDR3 extends over 17 amino acids. Sequencing used immunoSEQ multiplex PCR; TCRdb keeps in-frame clones, though not all of them. The sample shows roughly 250,000 clones, about 80% of them seen only once. This receptor was taken from a human donor in a cohort sampled during active COVID-19. This chain uses TRBV27 with TRBJ2-7; 9 bases line up with TRBD2. Sequencing was done on a sample of peripheral blood. As DNA, the CDR3 is TGTGCCAGCAGTTTTGGGGTTTTGGGCGGGAGGGTTTACGAGCAGTACTTC. It translates to CASSFGVLGGRVYEQYF.